A selection of T cell receptor beta chains follows, all from one sample in a study of blood T cells in healthy people across ages. TCRdb fed the 5' RACE reads into MiXCR, producing one record per CDR3 protein. This sample has 600,000 to 850,000 distinct CDR3 sequences; about 40% occur once, and the top ten carry approximately 22%. The source material was blood. All receptors derive from a woman in her sixties in good health. CDR3s include the opening cysteine and the closing phenylalanine or tryptophan. Each record gives: clone size, D gene, V gene, J gene, CDR3 protein, CDR3 DNA. A D gene is named only where the DNA matches it firmly. Not all rows give a size; the values are once, few, many and, for expanded clones, a class.

clone size: -; D gene: -; V gene: TRBV5-1; J gene: TRBJ1-2; CDR3 protein: CASSLDRPNYGYTF; CDR3 DNA: TGCGCCAGCAGCTTGGACAGACCTAACTATGGCTACACCTTC
clone size: -; D gene: -; V gene: TRBV7-2; J gene: TRBJ2-5; CDR3 protein: CASSLTSGEQETQYF; CDR3 DNA: TGTGCCAGCAGCCTAACCTCCGGAGAACAAGAGACCCAGTACTTC
clone size: few; D gene: TRBD1; V gene: TRBV6-1; J gene: TRBJ2-5; CDR3 protein: CATTGDVQRAQYF; CDR3 DNA: TGTGCCACTACAGGGGACGTACAACGGGCCCAGTACTTC
clone size: -; D gene: -; V gene: TRBV29-1; J gene: TRBJ1-3; CDR3 protein: CSVLRSSSGNTIYF; CDR3 DNA: TGCAGCGTCCTTCGATCCTCCTCTGGAAACACCATATATTTT
clone size: many; D gene: TRBD2; V gene: TRBV7-9; J gene: TRBJ2-4; CDR3 protein: CASSPTGTSGFVAKNIQYF; CDR3 DNA: TGTGCCAGCAGTCCAACCGGGACTAGCGGGTTCGTAGCCAAAAACATTCAGTACTTC
clone size: few; D gene: -; V gene: TRBV27; J gene: TRBJ2-7; CDR3 protein: CASSPLVAYEQYF; CDR3 DNA: TGTGCCAGCAGTCCATTGGTTGCCTACGAGCAGTACTTC
clone size: -; D gene: TRBD1; V gene: TRBV6-2/TRBV6-3; J gene: TRBJ2-4; CDR3 protein: CASSTQGAKNIQYF; CDR3 DNA: TGTGCCAGCAGTACACAGGGGGCCAAAAACATTCAGTACTTC
clone size: -; D gene: -; V gene: TRBV6-2/TRBV6-3; J gene: TRBJ2-1; CDR3 protein: CASSSPMANSYNEQFF; CDR3 DNA: TGTGCCAGCAGTTCCCCAATGGCGAACTCCTACAATGAGCAGTTCTTC
clone size: -; D gene: -; V gene: TRBV29-1; J gene: TRBJ2-3; CDR3 protein: CSVILERTTDTQYF; CDR3 DNA: TGCAGCGTTATCCTAGAGAGAACCACAGATACGCAGTATTTT
clone size: once; D gene: TRBD2; V gene: TRBV6-1; J gene: TRBJ2-7; CDR3 protein: CASSEGVAGGSYEQYF; CDR3 DNA: TGTGCCAGCAGTGAAGGCGTAGCGGGGGGATCCTACGAGCAGTACTTC
clone size: -; D gene: TRBD2; V gene: TRBV4-1; J gene: TRBJ2-3; CDR3 protein: CASSQGASGRTDTQYF; CDR3 DNA: TGCGCCAGCAGCCAAGGCGCTAGCGGGAGAACAGATACGCAGTATTTT
clone size: many; D gene: -; V gene: TRBV7-8; J gene: TRBJ2-7; CDR3 protein: CASSKGHYEQYF; CDR3 DNA: TGTGCCAGCAGCAAAGGGCACTACGAGCAGTACTTC
clone size: -; D gene: TRBD2; V gene: TRBV7-9; J gene: TRBJ2-1; CDR3 protein: CASSSWGGISNEQFF; CDR3 DNA: TGTGCCAGCAGCTCCTGGGGGGGAATTAGCAATGAGCAGTTCTTC
clone size: -; D gene: -; V gene: TRBV14; J gene: TRBJ2-3; CDR3 protein: CASSQQGGSTDTQYF; CDR3 DNA: TGTGCCAGCAGCCAACAGGGGGGTAGCACAGATACGCAGTATTTT
clone size: -; D gene: -; V gene: TRBV25-1; J gene: TRBJ2-5; CDR3 protein: CASREAGDQKQYF; CDR3 DNA: TGTGCCAGCAGGGAAGCTGGGGACCAAAAGCAGTACTTC
clone size: few; D gene: -; V gene: TRBV2; J gene: TRBJ1-2; CDR3 protein: CASSEKTASYGYTF; CDR3 DNA: TGTGCCAGCAGTGAGAAGACAGCCAGCTATGGCTACACCTTC
clone size: -; D gene: -; V gene: TRBV27; J gene: TRBJ2-2; CDR3 protein: CASSLRQGVGELFF; CDR3 DNA: TGTGCCAGCAGTTTGAGGCAGGGAGTAGGGGAGCTGTTTTTT